This T cell receptor beta chain comes out of a study of T cell responses to AZD1222 COVID-19 vaccine. Some clones are missing from TCRdb's copy, which holds only in-frame ones; the method was immunoSEQ multiplex PCR. The sample has some 180,000 clones, approximately 90% seen once. This clone was found once. Relative to the germline gene, one junction end is altered; a read error may explain this. Germline-derived CDR1 and CDR2 are SSHAT and FNYEAQ (reference sequence). CDR3 length: 15 residues. Second-dose intervals of approximately 4 or approximately 12 weeks were pooled. This clonotype originated in an adult who received the AZD1222 COVID-19 vaccine. The rearrangement links TRBV7-7 to TRBJ1-2; D unresolved. The source material was peripheral blood, sampled 28 days after the second AZD1222 dose. The CDR3 coding sequence is TGTGCTAGCAGCCCTTATCCCAAACCTGGCTATGGCTACACCTTC. This codes for CASSPYPKPGYGYTF.